One sample yielded the 28 T cell receptor beta chains listed below, sequenced in a study of blood T cells in healthy people across ages. Combining a sample-barcoded 5' primer with a J-beta primer mix, a second PCR ran for 7 to 11 cycles. TCRdb re-called the 5' RACE reads through MiXCR, storing one row per CDR3 protein. The sample holds 1,100,000 or so distinct CDR3 sequences, over 35% seen once. The sequenced material came from blood. The receptors here all came from a woman aged 55-69 years in good health.

Only a few counts were recorded for this clonotype. The chain uses TRBV12-3 or TRBV12-4 and TRBJ2-7, with 10 bases identical to TRBD1. The CDR3 sequence is 16 residues long. V was pared by 6 bases and J by 5 bases, with 13 bases of the junction left unmatched. CDR3 sequence: CASRGRARTGGNEQYF. The CDR3 nucleotides are TGTGCCAGCAGGGGCCGGGCGAGGACAGGGGGAAACGAGCAGTACTTC.

The chain uses TRBV6-5 and TRBJ2-7; TRBD2 matches at 7 bases. Gene TRBJ2-5 matches the end of the DNA better, so the J call may be wrong. Germline CDR1 is MNHEY and CDR2 is SVGAGI. The CDR3 spans 13 residues. CDR3 DNA sequence: TGTGCCAGCCGCCGCCTGGGGGGGGAGACCCAGTACTTC. Protein sequence: CASRRLGGETQYF.

V gene TRBV11-2 combines with J gene TRBJ2-1; D ambiguous. This CDR3 region has 15 residues. V shed 0 bases and J shed 4 bases, with 10 bases lying between them. CDR1 is SGHAT, CDR2 FQNNGV, per germline. The CDR3 nucleotides are TGTGCCAGCAGCTTAGAGAGGACGACGTACAATGAGCAGTTCTTC. It specifies CASSLERTTYNEQFF.

This clonotype was observed a few times. This chain joins TRBV30 and TRBJ2-1, with D perhaps TRBD2 (6 bases). Deletions cut 0 bases from V and 4 bases from J, with 7 bases between. CDR3 length: 13 residues. CDR1 GTSNPN and CDR2 SVGIG come from the germline V gene (reference sequence). This CDR3 reads CAWSVGGYNEQFF. The CDR3 DNA reads TGTGCCTGGAGTGTCGGGGGTTACAATGAGCAGTTCTTC.

CDR3 in DNA: TGCAGTGCAGGTAGCGAGGCGACGCAGTATTTT. It yields the protein CSAGSEATQYF. The rearrangement uses TRBV20-1 and TRBJ2-3; D is possibly TRBD2 (5 bases). Germline CDR1 and CDR2: DFQATT and SNEGSKA (reference sequence). The CDR3 consists of 11 residues. Trimming pared 6 bases from V and 9 bases from J, leaving 13 bases between.

The genes are TRBV5-1 and TRBJ2-5; D remains ambiguous. The germline V and J ends were trimmed by 6 bases and 5 bases, with 11 bases remaining between them. The CDR3 length is 12 residues. CDR1 and CDR2 (germline): SGHRS, YFSETQ. CDR3 nucleotide sequence: TGCGCCAGCACCAACCTCGGGGAGACCCAGTACTTC. Protein sequence: CASTNLGETQYF.

V gene TRBV10-3 combines with J gene TRBJ2-1, with 9 nucleotides matching TRBD1. CDR3 length: 14 residues. Germline V gene lookup returns CDR1 ENHRY and CDR2 SYGVKD. With 6 bases clipped from V and 8 bases from J, the junction kept 8 bases outside the gene matches. The CDR3 protein is CAIRPGQGRDEQFF. In DNA, the CDR3 is TGTGCCATCAGACCGGGACAGGGAAGAGATGAGCAGTTCTTC.

This clonotype was found many times. A read error may be the cause here, since a much bigger clone is one base away. CDR3 protein: CASRYTDTQYF. CDR3 DNA sequence: TGTGCCAGCAGATACACAGATACGCAGTATTTT. The V and J genes are TRBV3-1 and TRBJ2-3, with D uncertain. Per the germline V gene, CDR1 is LGHDT and CDR2 is YNNKEL (reference sequence). The CDR3 totals 11 residues. Deletions cut 6 bases from V and 2 bases from J, with 3 bases between.

The genes are TRBV20-1 and TRBJ1-2, with 7 bases aligning to TRBD1. The CDR3 spans 12 residues. The germline CDR1 and CDR2 sequences are DFQATT and SNEGSKA (reference sequence). Trimming at V came to 7 bases and at J to 3 bases, leaving 5 bases not matched to a gene. The CDR3 is CSGRGTDYGYTF. The CDR3 region has the DNA TGCAGTGGGAGAGGGACAGACTATGGCTACACCTTC.

This clonotype showed up just a few times. The rearrangement joins TRBV7-9 to TRBJ2-1; the match to TRBD1 covers 10 bases. With 5 bases clipped from V and 7 bases from J, the junction kept 11 bases outside the gene matches. The CDR3 totals 16 residues. Per the germline V gene, CDR1 is SEHNR and CDR2 is FQNEAQ (reference sequence). The CDR3 sequence is CASSLGTGDLLNEQFF. The CDR3 DNA is TGTGCCAGCAGCCTCGGGACAGGGGATCTGTTGAATGAGCAGTTCTTC.

This sequence joins TRBV12-5 and TRBJ2-1; D is unresolved. The ends were cut back, 9 bases at V and 8 bases at J, with 11 bases in the middle. Germline V gene sequence: CDR1 LGHNT, CDR2 FRNRAP. This CDR3 region has 11 residues. The CDR3 here is CAREARDEQFF. The CDR3 bases are TGTGCTAGGGAAGCCCGTGATGAGCAGTTCTTC.

In its sample, this clonotype was seen a few times. This chain joins TRBV7-2 and TRBJ2-1, with 7 bases fitting TRBD2. Germline CDR1 reads SGHTA; CDR2 reads FQGNSA. With 5 bases clipped from V and 14 bases from J, the junction kept 12 bases outside the gene matches. The CDR3 totals 13 residues. CDR3 nucleotide sequence: TGTGCCAGCAGCCTAACTAGGGTGGGGAGGGAGTTCTTC. It is translated as CASSLTRVGREFF.

The chain couples TRBV6-6 to TRBJ1-4, with 8 bases matching TRBD1. CDR1 is MNHNY and CDR2 is SVGAGI in the germline V gene (reference sequence). CDR3 length equals 14 residues. Unmatched junction bases numbered 7, after V lost 7 bases and J lost 6 bases. The chain's CDR3 is CASNLRGRDEKLFF. DNA for the CDR3: TGTGCCAGCAACCTCAGGGGGCGTGATGAAAAACTGTTTTTT.

The rearrangement uses TRBV28 and TRBJ2-7; D uncertain. Germline values: CDR1 MDHEN, CDR2 SYDVKM. The V end lost 5 bases, the J end lost 2 bases, and 7 bases lay between the germline ends. The CDR3 runs 12 residues. CDR3 DNA sequence: TGTGCCAGCAGTAGTGAAGCCTACGAGCAGTACTTC. It is translated as CASSSEAYEQYF.

This clonotype occurred many times. The chain couples TRBV29-1 to TRBJ2-5; D might be TRBD1 (5 bases). The ends were cut back, 4 bases at V and 5 bases at J, with 17 bases in the middle. Germline V gene sequence: CDR1 SQVTM, CDR2 ANQGSEA. The CDR3 is 14 residues long. The CDR3 sequence: CSVAQGVTSETQYF. CDR3 in DNA: TGCAGCGTTGCCCAGGGCGTAACGTCGGAGACCCAGTACTTC.

This clonotype was seen a handful of times. V usage is TRBV10-3 and J usage is TRBJ2-7; D remains ambiguous. Germline CDR1 ENHRY, CDR2 SYGVKD. V shed 2 bases and J shed 2 bases, with 10 bases lying between them. The CDR3 runs to 14 residues. The chain's CDR3 is CAISEGQATYEQYF. CDR3 in DNA: TGTGCCATCAGTGAGGGGCAGGCCACCTACGAGCAGTACTTC.

The chain uses TRBV12-3 or TRBV12-4 and TRBJ2-5; perhaps TRBD2 as D (6 bases). V was trimmed by 8 bases and J by 11 bases, leaving 21 bases between them. The CDR3 is 13 amino acids. The CDR3 reads CASGSSEGGEQYF. The CDR3 coding sequence is TGTGCCAGCGGGTCTAGTGAGGGAGGTGAGCAGTACTTC.

This chain connects TRBV27 to TRBJ2-6; possibly TRBD1 for D (5 bases). The germline gives CDR1 MNHEY, CDR2 SMNVEV (reference sequence). The CDR3 consists of 16 residues. Trimming removed 6 bases from V and 0 bases from J, with 12 bases in between. The CDR3 nucleotides read TGTGCCAGCAGCCCGTTAGGGGTCTCTGGGGCCAACGTCCTGACTTTC. Protein: CASSPLGVSGANVLTF.

V usage is TRBV5-5 and J usage is TRBJ2-3; 16 bases are shared with TRBD2. V was pared by 3 bases and J by 3 bases, with 4 bases of the junction left unmatched. This CDR3 is 17 amino acids long. Germline CDR1 and CDR2: SGHKS and YYEKEE (reference sequence). CDR3 DNA sequence: TGTGCCAGCAGCTCCGGGACTAGCGGGAGGGCTACAGATACGCAGTATTTT. This gives the protein CASSSGTSGRATDTQYF.

The chain uses TRBV5-1 and TRBJ2-7; TRBD1 agrees at 9 bases. Losses at the gene ends were 4 bases for V and 3 bases for J; bases not matched to a gene: 5. This CDR3 is built from 14 residues. Germline values: CDR1 SGHRS, CDR2 YFSETQ. The CDR3 coding sequence is TGCGCCAGCAGCAACAGGGGGCCCTACTACGAGCAGTACTTC. This translates into CASSNRGPYYEQYF.

Notes on this clonotype: The germline gene is not matched at one end of the junction; a read error may be the cause. This sequence joins TRBV7-2 and TRBJ1-6; 9 nucleotides agree with TRBD1. This CDR3 is 17 amino acids long. Germline CDR1 is SGHTA and CDR2 is FQGNSA. CDR3 nucleotides: TGTGCCAGCAGCTTAGCCCCGGGACAGGGACACAATTCACCCCCCCACTTT. Its protein is CASSLAPGQGHNSPPHF.

This clonotype was seen a few times. This rearrangement joins TRBV9 to TRBJ2-4, with D uncertain. Germline V gene data show CDR1 as SGDLS and CDR2 as YYNGEE. The germline V and J ends were trimmed by 4 bases and 0 bases, with 11 bases remaining between them. The CDR3 consists of 15 residues. CDR3 DNA sequence: TGTGCCAGCAGCTCCATCCAGTTAGCCAAAAACATTCAGTACTTC. Its translation: CASSSIQLAKNIQYF.

The genes are TRBV29-1 and TRBJ1-2; 8 positions match TRBD1. V trimming: 6 bases; J trimming: 1 base; junction bases outside the gene matches: 10. Germline V gene data show CDR1 as SQVTM and CDR2 as ANQGSEA. The CDR3 covers 15 residues. CDR3 loop: CSVDPGTGYNYGYTF. The CDR3 nucleotides are TGCAGCGTGGACCCCGGGACAGGCTATAACTATGGCTACACCTTC. The variable domain in full, with the rest retrieved from reference TRBV29-1 and TRBJ1-2, is SAVISQKPSRDICQRGTSLTIQCQVDSQVTMMFWYRQQPGQSLTLIATANQGSEATYESGFVIDKFPISRPNLTFSTLTVSNMSPEDSSIYLCSVDPGTGYNYGYTFGSGTRLTVV.

J is TRBJ2-2 and V is TRBV12-5, with TRBD2 identical over 15 bases. V trimming: 5 bases; J trimming: 1 base; junction bases outside the gene matches: 11. The CDR3 consists of 20 residues. CDR1 and CDR2 (germline): LGHNT, FRNRAP. The CDR3 loop is CASGPPKGLAGGGNTGELFF. For the CDR3, the DNA is TGTGCTAGTGGTCCCCCGAAGGGACTAGCGGGAGGAGGGAACACCGGGGAGCTGTTTTTT.

The rearrangement uses TRBV12-3 or TRBV12-4 and TRBJ1-1; D possibly corresponds to TRBD1 (6 bases). Trimming left V 2 bases short and J 3 bases short, with 19 bases between. This CDR3 has 17 amino acids. The CDR3 is CASSLRLGASRDTEAFF. CDR3 in DNA: TGTGCCAGCAGTTTAAGGTTGGGGGCCTCCCGGGACACTGAAGCTTTCTTT.

The chain recombines TRBV9 with TRBJ2-3; unclear D gene. V dropped 0 bases and J dropped 6 bases, with 11 bases sitting between them. The CDR3 has 14 residues. In germline, CDR1 is SGDLS, CDR2 YYNGEE. The CDR3 DNA reads TGTGCCAGCAGCGTAGTATTAGAGTGGGATACGCAGTATTTT. It specifies CASSVVLEWDTQYF.

V usage is TRBV20-1 and J usage is TRBJ2-7; D not resolved. V was shortened by 7 bases and J by 6 bases, with 10 bases between the two germline ends. Germline-derived CDR1 and CDR2 are DFQATT and SNEGSKA (reference sequence). The CDR3 has 10 residues. The CDR3 DNA reads as TGCAGTGTTCCGGGCGCCGAGCAGTACTTC. It yields the protein CSVPGAEQYF.

The chain uses TRBV5-4 and TRBJ2-3; 9 bases fit TRBD2. The trim removed 2 bases at V and 4 bases at J, leaving 5 bases unmatched. CDR3 length: 15 amino acids. Germline assignment: CDR1 SGHNT and CDR2 YYREEE (reference sequence). In nucleotides, the CDR3 is TGTGCCAGCAGCTTTCTAGCGGGGAACTCAGATACGCAGTATTTT. Protein product: CASSFLAGNSDTQYF.